These T cell receptor beta chains were read from a single sample in a study of blood T cell repertoires in COVID-19. Profiling relied on immunoSEQ multiplex PCR, and the TCRdb table lists in-frame clones only, not all of them. The data hold 110,000 to 150,000 clones, with over 75% observed a single time. Material: peripheral blood. The receptors originated from a woman aged 50 to 60 with acute or convalescent COVID-19. The conserved cysteine and the conserved F or W are not part of the CDR3 here. The order of the fields is V gene, clone size, D gene, CDR3 protein. A D gene is named only where the DNA matches it firmly. A row's size may be missing; if present it is once, few, many or a size class.

v_gene: TRBV12-3/TRBV12-4
abundance: .
d_gene: .
CDR3aa: ASREGPGELF

v_gene: TRBV4-2
abundance: .
d_gene: .
CDR3aa: ASSQDINYGYT

v_gene: TRBV28
abundance: .
d_gene: .
CDR3aa: ASSRSGYT

v_gene: TRBV7-2
abundance: many
d_gene: .
CDR3aa: ASSLSVMAGLSSYNEQF

v_gene: TRBV11-2
abundance: .
d_gene: .
CDR3aa: ASSFTGSYGYT

v_gene: TRBV19
abundance: .
d_gene: TRBD1
CDR3aa: ASSTGYGYT

v_gene: TRBV27
abundance: .
d_gene: TRBD1
CDR3aa: ASSPKDRGGQPQH

v_gene: TRBV28
abundance: once
d_gene: .
CDR3aa: ASKRGQNNQPQH

v_gene: TRBV18
abundance: .
d_gene: .
CDR3aa: ASSTDSATGELF

v_gene: TRBV6-6
abundance: .
d_gene: TRBD2
CDR3aa: ASSYTPSGGRDEQY

v_gene: TRBV5-1
abundance: .
d_gene: TRBD2
CDR3aa: ASSSLRTSGGSSYNEQF